This T cell receptor (beta chain) was identified in a study of human T cells and chemical hapten exposure. Study in general: Upper-back patch tests with 0.01% DPC were read at 6 days.

Time point: patch test 1, 2 weeks after DPC sensitization. Treatment reported: therapeutic diphenylcyclopropenone sensitization with weekly scalp DPC. CDR1 is SGHDN, CDR2 FVKESK, per germline. Deletions cut 3 bases from V and 1 base from J, with 15 bases between. This CDR3 has 16 residues. This clonotype was recorded many times. TCRdb analysed the RACE reads with MiXCR anew, one entry per CDR3 protein. Among about 380,000 distinct CDR3 sequences listed, 4.8% were seen once. The chain carries TRBV14 and TRBJ2-5; D remains unclear. The source of this sequence is a woman aged 50 to 60 with alopecia areata. Some clones in this sample may be carry-over from other donors' samples. The material sequenced was whole blood, taken in connection with sensitization to the hapten diphenylcyclopropenone (DPC). CDR3 residues: CASSHRLPTSQETQYF. The CDR3 nucleotides read TGTGCCAGCAGCCACCGACTCCCAACCTCCCAAGAGACCCAGTACTTC.